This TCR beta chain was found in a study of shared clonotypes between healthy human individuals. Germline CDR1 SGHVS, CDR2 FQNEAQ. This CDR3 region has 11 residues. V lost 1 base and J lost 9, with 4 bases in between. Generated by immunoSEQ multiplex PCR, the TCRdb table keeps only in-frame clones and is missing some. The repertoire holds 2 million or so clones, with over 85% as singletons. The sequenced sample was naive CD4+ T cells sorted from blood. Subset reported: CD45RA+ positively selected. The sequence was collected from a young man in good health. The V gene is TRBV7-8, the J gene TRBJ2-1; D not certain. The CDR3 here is CASSLVGEQFF. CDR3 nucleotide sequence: TGTGCCAGCAGCTTAGTGGGTGAGCAGTTCTTC.